A selection of T cell receptor beta chains follows, all from one sample in a study of cytomegalovirus exposure and HLA in healthy donors. Generated by immunoSEQ multiplex PCR, the TCRdb table keeps only in-frame clones and is missing some. The data contain 140,000 to 150,000 clones, approximately 80% of them singletons. Material for sequencing was PBMCs. Receptors originate from a male donor in good health and CMV-seronegative. Both conserved end residues are part of each CDR3. The D gene is left open where the match is weak. Not all rows give a size; the values are once, few, many and, for expanded clones, a class.

V gene: TRBV29-1; D gene: NA; clone size: NA; J gene: TRBJ1-1; CDR3 protein: CSVVGAGTEAFF; CDR3 DNA: TGCAGCGTTGTAGGAGCGGGAACTGAAGCTTTCTTT
V gene: TRBV27; D gene: TRBD2; clone size: NA; J gene: TRBJ2-1; CDR3 protein: CASSSGTSGYNEQFF; CDR3 DNA: TGTGCCAGCAGTTCCGGGACTAGCGGATACAATGAGCAGTTCTTC
V gene: TRBV7-7; D gene: TRBD1; clone size: NA; J gene: TRBJ2-3; CDR3 protein: CASSLDRGTDTQYF; CDR3 DNA: TGTGCTAGCAGCTTAGACAGGGGCACAGATACGCAGTATTTT
V gene: TRBV28; D gene: TRBD2; clone size: NA; J gene: TRBJ2-1; CDR3 protein: CASSPPSGVYNEQFF; CDR3 DNA: TGTGCCAGCAGTCCCCCTAGCGGGGTATACAATGAGCAGTTCTTC
V gene: TRBV7-9; D gene: NA; clone size: NA; J gene: TRBJ2-2; CDR3 protein: CASSLSTKNTGELFF; CDR3 DNA: TGTGCCAGCAGCTTAAGCACTAAAAACACCGGGGAGCTGTTTTTT
V gene: TRBV2; D gene: TRBD2; clone size: few; J gene: TRBJ2-7; CDR3 protein: CASRTTSGYEQYF; CDR3 DNA: TGTGCCAGCAGGACGACTAGCGGGTACGAGCAGTACTTC
V gene: TRBV7-3; D gene: TRBD2; clone size: NA; J gene: TRBJ2-1; CDR3 protein: CASSSQLAGVRNEQFF; CDR3 DNA: TGTGCCAGCAGCTCGCAACTAGCGGGAGTTCGGAATGAGCAGTTCTTC
V gene: TRBV5-5; D gene: TRBD1; clone size: NA; J gene: TRBJ1-2; CDR3 protein: CASTLGQSKPYGYTF; CDR3 DNA: TGTGCCAGCACCTTGGGACAGTCCAAGCCCTATGGCTACACCTTC
V gene: TRBV5-1; D gene: TRBD1; clone size: NA; J gene: TRBJ2-2; CDR3 protein: CASSPQGARSTGELFF; CDR3 DNA: TGCGCCAGCAGCCCCCAGGGGGCGCGGTCCACCGGGGAGCTGTTTTTT
V gene: TRBV5-1; D gene: TRBD2; clone size: NA; J gene: TRBJ2-3; CDR3 protein: CASSLVGTSGRIWADTQYF; CDR3 DNA: TGCGCCAGCAGCTTGGTTGGGACTAGCGGGAGGATTTGGGCAGATACGCAGTATTTT